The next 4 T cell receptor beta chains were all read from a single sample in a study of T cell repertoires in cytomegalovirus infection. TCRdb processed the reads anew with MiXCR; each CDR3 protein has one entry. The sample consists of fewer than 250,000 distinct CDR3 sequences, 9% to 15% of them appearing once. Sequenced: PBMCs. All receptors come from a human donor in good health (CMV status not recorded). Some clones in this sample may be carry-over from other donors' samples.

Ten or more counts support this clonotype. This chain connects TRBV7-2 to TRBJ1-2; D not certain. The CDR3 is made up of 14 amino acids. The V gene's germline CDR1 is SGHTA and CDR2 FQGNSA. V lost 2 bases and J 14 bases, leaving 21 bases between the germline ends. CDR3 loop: CASSLPPGVGGLTF. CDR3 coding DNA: TGTGCCAGCAGCTTACCGCCAGGTGTGGGTGGTCTAACCTTC. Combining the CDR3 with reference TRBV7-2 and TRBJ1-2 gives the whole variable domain GAGVSQSPSNKVTEKGKDVELRCDPISGHTALYWYRQSLGQGLEFLIYFQGNSAPDKSGLPSDRFSAERTGGSVSTLTIQRTQQEDSAVYLCASSLPPGVGGLTFGSGTRLTVV.

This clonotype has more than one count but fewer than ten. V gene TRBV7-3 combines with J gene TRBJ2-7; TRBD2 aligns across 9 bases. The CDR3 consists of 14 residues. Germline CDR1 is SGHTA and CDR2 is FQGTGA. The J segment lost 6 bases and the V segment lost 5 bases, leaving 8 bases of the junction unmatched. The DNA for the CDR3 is TGTGCCAGCAGCCAATCGGGAGCGGGAGGCGAGCAGTACTTC. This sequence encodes CASSQSGAGGEQYF.

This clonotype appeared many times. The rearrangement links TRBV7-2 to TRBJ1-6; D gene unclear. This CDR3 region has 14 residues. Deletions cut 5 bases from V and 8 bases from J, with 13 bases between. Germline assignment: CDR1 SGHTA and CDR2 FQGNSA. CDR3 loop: CASSPLLVDSPLHF. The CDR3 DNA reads TGTGCCAGCAGCCCCCTTCTCGTCGATTCACCCCTCCACTTT.

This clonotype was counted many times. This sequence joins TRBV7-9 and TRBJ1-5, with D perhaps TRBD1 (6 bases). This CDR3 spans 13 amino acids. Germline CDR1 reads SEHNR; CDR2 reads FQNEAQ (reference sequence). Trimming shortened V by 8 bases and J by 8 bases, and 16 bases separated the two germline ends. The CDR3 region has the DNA TGTGCCAGCGGCACAGGGTCCCGTGAGCCCCAGCATTTT. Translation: CASGTGSREPQHF.